This T cell receptor beta chain was identified during a study of CXCR3-negative and CXCR3-positive naive CD8 T cells. Regarding the study as a whole: TRB CDR3 hydrophobicity was greater in CXCR3-positive naive cells than in CXCR3-negative naive cells.

With regard to this clonotype: What it binds is unknown.

UMI-labeled 5' RACE yielded the TRB cDNA libraries. TCRdb reanalyzed the 5' RACE reads, giving one entry per CDR3 protein sequence and no DNA. The sample spans 43,000 or so distinct CDR3 sequences; the ten largest clones claim approximately 1.4%. CDR1 is SGHVS, CDR2 FQNEAQ, per germline. This CDR3 has 16 amino acids. The specimen was naive CXCR3- CD8+ T cells from blood. Subset of the sample: CD45RO-CCR7+CD27+CD95- naive CD8+ T cells lacking CXCR3 (TNR3-). This chain links TRBV7-8 with TRBJ2-7. This TCR derives from a human donor in good health. Some clones in this sample may be carry-over from other donors' samples. The CDR3 sequence: CASSLDSREIYYEQYF.